The T cell receptor beta chain described here comes from a study of cytomegalovirus exposure and HLA in healthy donors. General observations from the study: Immune exposure data for these donors was limited to CMV serostatus. In vitro confirmation showed three CMV-associated chains to be CMV antigen specific. Reportedly, diagnosis of cytomegalovirus status by the classifier showed high specificity and sensitivity. Researchers reported in a later analysis that common viral pathogens appeared linked to several top clusters.

The CDR3 extends over 12 amino acids. CDR1 and CDR2 from the germline V gene are SEHNR and FQNEAQ (reference sequence). Trimming left V 8 bases short and J 0 bases short, with 7 bases between. A word on this clone: What it binds is not known.

The primer mix had 60 Vbeta and 13 Jbeta primers. Using immunoSEQ multiplex PCR, the repertoire was profiled, and TCRdb retains in-frame clones only, with some absent. Of 100,000 to 150,000 clones detected, 70% to 80% appear once; the ten largest clones hold around 1.8%. The origin of this receptor is a man in his fifties or sixties in good health and CMV-seronegative. The rearrangement joins TRBV7-9 to TRBJ2-5, with D hard to call. The sequenced sample was PBMCs. The CDR3 DNA follows: TGTGCCAGCGTTCAGAACCAAGAGACCCAGTACTTC. It yields the protein CASVQNQETQYF. The variable domain in full, completed from reference TRBV7-9 and TRBJ2-5, reads DTGVSQNPRHKITKRGQNVTFRCDPISEHNRLYWYRQTLGQGPEFLTYFQNEAQLEKSRLLSDRFSAERPKGSFSTLEIQRTEQGDSAMYLCASVQNQETQYFGPGTRLLVL.